What follows are 23 T cell receptor beta chains derived from one specimen sequenced in a study of T cells in Graves' hyperthyroidism and ophthalmopathy. RNA transcripts yielded amplified TCR beta CDR3 regions. Carried out on the TCR CDR3, a first-round RT-PCR used the HTBI primer set. MiXCR, applied by TCRdb to the multiplex PCR reads, yields one record per CDR3 protein. The sample lists roughly 700,000 distinct CDR3 sequences, roughly a third occurring once. The sample was blood. These receptors all come from a woman aged 40 to 50 with Graves' hyperthyroidism.

This clonotype was counted between two and nine times. This chain links TRBV14 with TRBJ2-7, with D maybe TRBD1 (5 bases). Germline CDR1 reads SGHDN; CDR2 reads FVKESK. Trimming cost V 3 bases and J 6 bases, with 12 bases left between them. The CDR3 runs 13 residues. CDR3 region: CASSHVDRREQYF. In nucleotides, the CDR3 is TGTGCCAGCAGCCATGTTGACAGACGCGAGCAGTACTTC.

This clonotype has at least ten counts. This rearrangement joins TRBV2 to TRBJ2-2; D call uncertain. This CDR3 has 13 residues. CDR1 SNHLY and CDR2 FYNNEI come from the germline V gene. V shed 0 bases and J shed 7 bases, with 6 bases lying between them. CDR3 region: CASSEANFGELFF. CDR3 in DNA: TGTGCCAGCAGTGAAGCTAATTTCGGGGAGCTGTTTTTT. Variable domain in full (rest from reference TRBV2 and TRBJ2-2): EPEVTQTPSHQVTQMGQEVILRCVPISNHLYFYWYRQILGQKVEFLVSFYNNEISEKSEIFDDQFSVERPDGSNFTLKIRSTKLEDSAMYFCASSEANFGELFFGEGSRLTVL.

This chain joins TRBV7-9 and TRBJ1-2; D call uncertain. Deletions cut 3 bases from V and 9 bases from J, with 8 bases between. The germline V gene encodes CDR1 SEHNR and CDR2 FQNEAQ (reference sequence). This CDR3 region has 11 residues. CDR3 in DNA: TGTGCCAGCAGCTTTTCAAATCGCTACACCTTC. Encoded protein: CASSFSNRYTF. Complete variable domain (other parts from reference TRBV7-9 and TRBJ1-2): DTGVSQNPRHKITKRGQNVTFRCDPISEHNRLYWYRQTLGQGPEFLTYFQNEAQLEKSRLLSDRFSAERPKGSFSTLEIQRTEQGDSAMYLCASSFSNRYTFGSGTRLTVV.

The gene calls are TRBV28 and TRBJ2-7, with D perhaps matching TRBD1 or TRBD2 (7 bases each). Trimming stripped 5 bases from V and 2 bases from J, with 16 bases between. CDR1 is MDHEN, CDR2 SYDVKM, per germline. CDR3 size: 15 residues. The CDR3 sequence is CASSPVTGRAYEQYF. The CDR3 DNA reads as TGTGCCAGCAGTCCGGTGACAGGGAGGGCCTACGAGCAGTACTTC.

This chain joins TRBV10-3 and TRBJ1-5, with no clear D. CDR1 and CDR2 from the germline V gene are ENHRY and SYGVKD. The CDR3 sequence is 12 residues long. Trimming took off 4 bases at V and 4 bases at J, with 5 bases between the two ends. CDR3 DNA: TGTGCCATCAGTGCCAATAATCAGCCCCAGCATTTT. This sequence encodes CAISANNQPQHF.

Comment on this clonotype: Given a much more abundant clone one base away, this may be a read error. The chain has TRBV12-3 or TRBV12-4 and TRBJ2-6; no clear D gene. This CDR3 comprises 18 residues. Between the trimmed V and J ends, which lost 6 bases and 0 bases, there was a span of 18 bases. CDR3 in amino acids: CASRAQVGFLSGANVLTF. In DNA form, the CDR3 reads TGTGCCAGCAGGGCACAAGTAGGGTTCCTCTCTGGGGCCAACGTCCTGACTTTC.

This chain links TRBV10-3 with TRBJ1-5, with a possible D match to TRBD1 (6 bases). The CDR3 is made up of 21 amino acids. The V gene's germline CDR1 is ENHRY and CDR2 SYGVKD. The germline V and J ends were trimmed by 6 bases and 5 bases, with 35 bases remaining between them. The CDR3 loop is CAISKRDTGTTFGHYYQPQHF. As DNA, the CDR3 is TGTGCCATCAGCAAAAGGGACACCGGGACAACTTTCGGGCACTACTATCAGCCCCAGCATTTT.

On this clonotype: A read error is possible here, since a much larger clone lies one base away. This sequence joins TRBV10-3 and TRBJ2-7; no definite D call. Germline V gene lookup returns CDR1 ENHRY and CDR2 SYGVKD. The CDR3 loop spans 15 amino acids. The germline V and J ends were trimmed by 5 bases and 0 bases, with 14 bases remaining between them. The CDR3 region is CAISYHSGSSYEQYF. The CDR3 nucleotides read TGTGCCATCAGTTACCATTCGGGTAGCTCCTACGAGCAGTACTTC.

This clonotype was detected ten times or more. V and J are TRBV7-2 and TRBJ2-7; a weak D match, TRBD1 (6 bases). The germline V gene encodes CDR1 SGHTA and CDR2 FQGNSA. The CDR3 totals 13 residues. V was trimmed by 5 bases and J by 2 bases, leaving 10 bases between them. In nucleotides, the CDR3 is TGTGCCAGCAGCCCAAGGACAGCCTACGAGCAGTACTTC. It encodes CASSPRTAYEQYF.

This clonotype turned up a few times. V is TRBV2 and J is TRBJ1-3; no definite D call. CDR1 and CDR2 (germline): SNHLY, FYNNEI. The CDR3 sequence is 15 residues long. V shed 6 bases and J shed 5 bases, with 17 bases lying between them. The CDR3 DNA follows: TGTGCCAGCAGCCCCGAGGTGATAACAAGAAACACCATATATTTT. It encodes CASSPEVITRNTIYF. Based on the CDR3 plus reference TRBV2 and TRBJ1-3, the full variable domain is EPEVTQTPSHQVTQMGQEVILRCVPISNHLYFYWYRQILGQKVEFLVSFYNNEISEKSEIFDDQFSVERPDGSNFTLKIRSTKLEDSAMYFCASSPEVITRNTIYFGEGSWLTVV.

This chain connects TRBV7-8 to TRBJ1-2; 8 nucleotides agree with TRBD1. The CDR3 is 13 amino acids. V was pared by 5 bases and J by 7 bases, with 6 bases of the junction left unmatched. Germline CDR1 is SGHVS and CDR2 is FQNEAQ. DNA of the CDR3: TGTGCCAGCAGCGGGCCAGGGGGCACTGGCTACACCTTC. Protein product: CASSGPGGTGYTF.

In its sample, this clonotype was seen a few times. The chain employs TRBV7-9 and TRBJ1-2, with 8 bases aligning to TRBD1. Losses at the gene ends were 3 bases for V and 7 bases for J; bases not matched to a gene: 7. Germline V gene sequence: CDR1 SEHNR, CDR2 FQNEAQ (reference sequence). The CDR3 is 14 amino acids. The CDR3, as DNA: TGTGCCAGCAGCTTGAAGCAGGGGGCGGGTGGCTACACCTTC. This translates into CASSLKQGAGGYTF.

The chain links TRBV20-1 to TRBJ1-4; tentatively, D is TRBD1 (5 bases). Trimming left V 5 bases short and J 8 bases short, with 15 bases between. The CDR3 sequence is 13 residues long. CDR1 and CDR2 from the germline V gene are DFQATT and SNEGSKA (reference sequence). CDR3: CSARRGGREKLFF. DNA for the CDR3: TGCAGTGCTCGAAGGGGTGGGCGCGAAAAACTGTTTTTT.

This chain uses TRBV29-1 with TRBJ2-5; perhaps D is TRBD1 or TRBD2 (5 bases each). CDR3 size: 13 residues. Trimming removed 3 bases from V and 5 bases from J, with 13 bases in between. Germline V gene data show CDR1 as SQVTM and CDR2 as ANQGSEA. The CDR3 loop reads CSVDDGAVETQYF. Written as DNA, the CDR3 is TGCAGCGTTGACGACGGGGCAGTGGAGACCCAGTACTTC.

This clonotype has only a few counts. Germline is not matched at one junction end, which may reflect a read error. The chain uses TRBV5-4 and TRBJ2-6; no firm D call. Germline V gene lookup returns CDR1 SGHNT and CDR2 YYREEE (reference sequence). This CDR3 has 15 residues. In DNA form, the CDR3 reads TGCGCCAGCCAGTCCACAGTCTCTGGGGCCAACGTCCTGACTTTC. It specifies CASQSTVSGANVLTF. The complete variable domain, with remaining parts taken from reference TRBV5-4 and TRBJ2-6, reads ETGVTQSPTHLIKTRGQQVTLRCSSQSGHNTVSWYQQALGQGPQFIFQYYREEENGRGNFPPRFSGLQFPNYSSELNVNALELDDSALYLCASQSTVSGANVLTFGAGSRLTVL.

V and J are TRBV9 and TRBJ1-3, with 7 bases aligning to TRBD1. CDR3 length: 16 amino acids. With V trimmed by 4 bases and J by 4 bases, 11 bases remained unmatched. Germline V lookup: CDR1 SGDLS, CDR2 YYNGEE. DNA of the CDR3: TGTGCCAGCAGCCCGGAACCGACAGGGTCCGGAAACACCATATATTTT. Protein: CASSPEPTGSGNTIYF.

There are a few counts of this clonotype. The chain has TRBV7-2 and TRBJ2-7; TRBD1 aligns across 9 bases. CDR1 and CDR2 from the germline V gene are SGHTA and FQGNSA. V gave up 6 bases and J gave up 0 bases; unmatched junction bases: 12. This CDR3 has 17 amino acids. CDR3 amino acids: CASRTPSGTGFSYEQYF. The CDR3 DNA follows: TGTGCCAGCAGGACGCCCTCCGGGACAGGGTTCTCCTACGAGCAGTACTTC.

V gene TRBV5-4 combines with J gene TRBJ2-2; D call uncertain. The CDR3 extends over 17 amino acids. Deletions cut 4 bases from V and 1 base from J, with 17 bases between. The germline V gene has CDR1 SGHNT and CDR2 YYREEE (reference sequence). CDR3: CASSASDGLLNTGELFF. Here the CDR3 DNA reads TGTGCCAGCAGCGCATCGGACGGCCTATTGAACACCGGGGAGCTGTTTTTT.

This clonotype was seen more than once but under ten times. This chain connects TRBV6-5 to TRBJ1-3; the D gene is possibly TRBD1 (5 bases). Trimming left V 6 bases short and J 5 bases short, with 17 bases between. Germline assignment: CDR1 MNHEY and CDR2 SVGAGI. CDR3 length: 15 amino acids. The CDR3 region has the DNA TGTGCCAGCAGGCCCGAGGTGGGGGAGAGAAACACCATATATTTT. It yields the protein CASRPEVGERNTIYF.

This sequence joins TRBV7-2 and TRBJ2-5; possibly TRBD1 for D (7 bases). V was trimmed by 4 bases and J by 4 bases, leaving 19 bases between them. The CDR3 contains 16 residues. The germline gives CDR1 SGHTA, CDR2 FQGNSA. The CDR3 here is CASSYTGQGGRETQYF. CDR3 bases: TGTGCCAGCAGCTATACCGGGCAGGGGGGCCGAGAGACCCAGTACTTC.

There are many counts of this clonotype. The chain recombines TRBV20-1 with TRBJ1-2; 10 bases map to TRBD1. With V trimmed by 6 bases and J by 7 bases, 11 bases remained unmatched. The CDR3 consists of 14 residues. CDR1 is DFQATT, CDR2 SNEGSKA, per germline (reference sequence). CDR3 region: CSATTGGAGFGYTF. Here the CDR3 DNA reads TGCAGTGCCACGACAGGGGGCGCAGGGTTTGGCTACACCTTC.

This clonotype was seen only a few times. The chain recombines TRBV12-3 or TRBV12-4 with TRBJ1-1; a weak D match, TRBD1 (6 bases). This CDR3 is 15 amino acids long. Trimming pared 3 bases from V and 3 bases from J, leaving 14 bases between. This CDR3 reads CASSFNQGWDTEAFF. As DNA, the CDR3 is TGTGCCAGCAGTTTTAATCAGGGGTGGGACACTGAAGCTTTCTTT.

The chain couples TRBV6-5 to TRBJ1-1; D gene uncertain. Germline V gene lookup returns CDR1 MNHEY and CDR2 SVGAGI. This CDR3 is 14 amino acids long. V was shortened by 4 bases and J by 6 bases, with 15 bases between the two germline ends. The CDR3 loop is CASSSPGVGAEAFF. CDR3 nucleotides: TGTGCCAGCAGTTCCCCAGGAGTAGGCGCTGAAGCTTTCTTT.